The sequence of this T cell receptor beta chain was determined in a study of blood T cell repertoires in COVID-19. Across the study: Samples of COVID-19 (acute and convalescent) were obtained from the United States, Italy and Spain. PBMCs, B-cell-depleted T cells, or T cells provided the cDNA or gDNA that made up the material.

Per the original methods: Reference gene primer amplification in the assay estimated nucleated cell counts. Assay: immunoSEQ multiplex PCR; the TCRdb copy retains only in-frame clones and omits some. D and trimming come from the DNA, and the V and J calls and clone size come from that table. The sample has approximately 97,000 clones; about nine tenths are singletons. The CDR3 sequence is 14 residues long. Germline V lookup: CDR1 ENHRY, CDR2 SYGVKD. Germline trimming cut 5 bases from V and 5 bases from J; bases unmatched to any gene: 6. The chain has TRBV10-3 and TRBJ2-7; 10 bases align to TRBD1. The receptor's source is a man in his sixties with acute or convalescent COVID-19. Sequencing used peripheral blood. CDR3 DNA: TGTGCCATCAGTAGAGGGGACAGGGGTCACGAGCAGTACTTC. This translates into CAISRGDRGHEQYF.